A single sample gave rise to the 14 T cell receptor beta chains below, sequenced in a study of blood T cell repertoires in COVID-19. Measured with immunoSEQ multiplex PCR; TCRdb has only the in-frame clones, and not every one. The sample holds more than 140,000 clones, about 86% seen once. Specimen: peripheral blood. The receptors were sampled from a woman aged 60 to 75 with acute or convalescent COVID-19.

The chain is built from TRBV9 and TRBJ1-2; 7 bases match TRBD1. Germline lookup yields CDR1 SGDLS and CDR2 YYNGEE. J gave up 4 bases and V 4 bases, and 7 bases lay outside the gene matches. This CDR3 comprises 14 residues. The CDR3 protein is CASSKGDSSYGYTF. As DNA, the CDR3 is TGTGCCAGCAGCAAGGGGGACAGTTCCTATGGCTACACCTTC.

CDR3 in DNA: TGTGCCAGCAGCTCGAGACTGGCCGATACGCAGTATTTT. This sequence encodes CASSSRLADTQYF. The J gene is TRBJ2-3, the V gene TRBV11-3; D not resolved. V gave up 4 bases and J gave up 6 bases, with 11 bases separating them. The CDR3 length is 13 residues. The germline V gene has CDR1 SGHNT and CDR2 YENEEA.

This chain connects TRBV6-2 or TRBV6-3 to TRBJ1-5; 9 bases map to TRBD1. The V and J ends lost 5 bases and 0 bases, in that order; junction bases with no gene match: 11. The V gene's germline CDR1 is MNHEY and CDR2 SVGEGT. CDR3 size: 18 residues. The CDR3 DNA reads as TGTGCCAGCAGTCCCGGGACAGGGAGTTTTAATAGCAATCAGCCCCAGCATTTT. Encoded protein: CASSPGTGSFNSNQPQHF.

This clone is a singleton in its sample. The V gene is TRBV7-2, the J gene TRBJ1-5; D ambiguous. The V and J ends lost 6 bases and 7 bases respectively, with 10 bases between them. The CDR3 is 12 amino acids. CDR1 and CDR2 (germline): SGHTA, FQGNSA. The CDR3 is CASREVGQPQHF. The DNA of the CDR3 is TGTGCCAGCAGGGAGGTTGGGCAGCCCCAGCATTTT.

The V call is TRBV28, the J call TRBJ2-7; 16 nucleotides match TRBD2. Germline CDR1 is MDHEN and CDR2 is SYDVKM. The CDR3 runs to 18 residues. V was pared by 5 bases and J by 0 bases, with 7 bases of the junction left unmatched. The CDR3 loop is CASSQIGTSGGASYEQYF. Written as DNA, the CDR3 is TGTGCCAGCAGTCAAATCGGGACTAGCGGGGGGGCCTCCTACGAGCAGTACTTC.

This chain joins TRBV7-2 and TRBJ1-1; D may be TRBD1 (5 bases). V lost 0 bases and J 4 bases, leaving 9 bases between the germline ends. Germline V gene data show CDR1 as SGHTA and CDR2 as FQGNSA. This CDR3 contains 14 residues. The CDR3 loop reads CASSLAGGVTEAFF. CDR3 sequence (DNA): TGTGCCAGCAGCTTAGCGGGGGGGGTCACTGAAGCTTTCTTT.

The CDR3 spells CASSIASTTDTQYF. The CDR3 DNA sequence: TGCGCCAGCAGCATAGCTTCGACCACAGATACGCAGTATTTT. This rearrangement joins TRBV5-1 to TRBJ2-3; D unclear. CDR1 SGHRS and CDR2 YFSETQ come from the germline V gene. Trimming left V 4 bases short and J 2 bases short, with 11 bases between. The CDR3 length is 14 residues. Supplemented by reference TRBV5-1 and TRBJ2-3, the full variable domain reads KAGVTQTPRYLIKTRGQQVTLSCSPISGHRSVSWYQQTPGQGLQFLFEYFSETQRNKGNFPGRFSGRQFSNSRSEMNVSTLELGDSALYLCASSIASTTDTQYFGPGTRLTVL.

V usage is TRBV5-5 and J usage is TRBJ1-2, with 7 bases fitting TRBD1. CDR3 length: 15 amino acids. V lost 1 base, J lost 2 bases, and 5 bases stayed unmatched. The germline CDR1 and CDR2 sequences are SGHKS and YYEKEE (reference sequence). This CDR3 is CASSLSGGRNYGYTF. The CDR3 nucleotides are TGTGCCAGCAGCTTGTCAGGGGGTCGAAACTATGGCTACACCTTC.

The rearrangement uses TRBV5-6 and TRBJ1-1; 7 bases fit TRBD1. There are 13 residues in the CDR3. V lost 4 bases and J lost 4; bases outside the gene matches: 4. Germline V gives CDR1 SGHDT, CDR2 YYEEEE. The CDR3 loop reads CASSEGTVTEAFF. Here the CDR3 DNA reads TGTGCCAGCAGCGAAGGGACAGTCACTGAAGCTTTCTTT.

This chain joins TRBV19 and TRBJ1-5; 7 bases line up with TRBD1. The germline V gene has CDR1 LNHDA and CDR2 SQIVND (reference sequence). CDR3 length equals 17 residues. After removal of 2 bases from V and 8 bases from J, the junction contained 15 bases not matched to a gene. The CDR3 sequence is CASSILGTSGGAEPQHF. The CDR3 bases are TGTGCCAGTAGTATACTCGGTACGTCAGGGGGTGCGGAGCCCCAGCATTTT.

The chain recombines TRBV9 with TRBJ2-7; 8 bases agree with TRBD2. V dropped 2 bases and J dropped 5; count of bases not matched to a gene: 6. The length of the CDR3 is 14 residues. Germline V gives CDR1 SGDLS, CDR2 YYNGEE. The CDR3 region is CASSVLAGQDEQYF. CDR3 nucleotides: TGTGCCAGCAGCGTTCTAGCGGGTCAGGACGAGCAGTACTTC. The variable domain in full, with the rest retrieved from reference TRBV9 and TRBJ2-7, is DSGVTQTPKHLITATGQRVTLRCSPRSGDLSVYWYQQSLDQGLQFLIQYYNGEERAKGNILERFSAQQFPDLHSELNLSSLELGDSALYFCASSVLAGQDEQYFGPGTRLTVT.

The sample holds one count of this clone. The chain combines TRBV7-3 with TRBJ2-3; 11 nucleotides line up with TRBD1. CDR3 size: 16 residues. The germline V gene has CDR1 SGHTA and CDR2 FQGTGA. Trimming took 5 bases from V and 3 from J; bases not matched to a gene: 7. In DNA form, the CDR3 reads TGTGCCAGCAGCGACGGGACAGGGGGAGGAACAGATACGCAGTATTTT. It translates to CASSDGTGGGTDTQYF.

The chain is built from TRBV29-1 and TRBJ1-1, with unresolved D. The ends were cut back, 4 bases at V and 3 bases at J, with 9 bases in the middle. The CDR3 is 12 amino acids. Germline values: CDR1 SQVTM, CDR2 ANQGSEA. CDR3: CSVVSGDTEAFF. The DNA of the CDR3 is TGCAGCGTTGTTTCCGGGGACACTGAAGCTTTCTTT.

This chain joins TRBV3-1 (or the pseudogene TRBV3-2) and TRBJ1-1, with D unclear. The CDR3 covers 15 residues. V was trimmed by 1 base and J by 0 bases, leaving 9 bases between them. CDR1 is LGHDT, CDR2 YNNKEL, per germline (reference sequence). The CDR3 reads CASSQGWAMNTEAFF. CDR3 sequence (DNA): TGTGCCAGCAGCCAAGGTTGGGCGATGAACACTGAAGCTTTCTTT.